This TCR beta chain was captured by sequencing in a study of blood T cells in healthy people across ages. A J-beta primer mix and a sample-barcoded 5' primer were used in a second PCR of about 7 to 12 cycles. Using its own MiXCR run on the 5' RACE reads, TCRdb lists one record per CDR3 protein. The sample has over a million distinct CDR3 sequences, roughly 40% seen once. A word on this clonotype: One end of the junction is discordant with germline, which a read error may explain.

In germline, CDR1 is MDHEN, CDR2 SYDVKM. This CDR3 contains 18 residues. The V gene is TRBV28, the J gene TRBJ1-3; possible D gene TRBD1, 5 bases. This sequence was found in a woman between 18 and 29 years old in good health. The sequenced sample consisted of blood. CDR3 residues: CACSLLPGRWSSGNTIYF. DNA of the CDR3: TGTGCCTGCAGTTTACTCCCGGGACGTTGGTCCTCTGGAAACACCATATATTTT.